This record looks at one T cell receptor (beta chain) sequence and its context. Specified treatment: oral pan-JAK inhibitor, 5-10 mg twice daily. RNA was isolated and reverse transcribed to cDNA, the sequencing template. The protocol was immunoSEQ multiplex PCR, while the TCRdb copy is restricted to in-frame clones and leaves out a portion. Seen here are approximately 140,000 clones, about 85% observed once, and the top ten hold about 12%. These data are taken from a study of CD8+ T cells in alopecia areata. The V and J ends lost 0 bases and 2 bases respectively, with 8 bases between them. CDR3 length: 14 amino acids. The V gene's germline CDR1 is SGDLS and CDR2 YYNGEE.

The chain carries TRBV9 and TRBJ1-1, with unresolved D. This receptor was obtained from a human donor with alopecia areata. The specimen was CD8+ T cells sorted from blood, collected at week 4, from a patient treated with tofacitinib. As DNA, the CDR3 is TGTGCCAGCAGCGTAGGGACGGATAACACTGAAGCTTTCTTT. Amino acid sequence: CASSVGTDNTEAFF.